This TCR beta chain comes out of a study of blood T cell repertoires in COVID-19. Whole-study context: Acute and convalescent COVID-19 samples came from the United States, Italy and Spain.

Assay: immunoSEQ multiplex PCR; the TCRdb copy retains only in-frame clones and omits some. The data show approximately 290,000 clones, 75% to 90% seen once. There are 17 residues in the CDR3. V was clipped by 4 bases and J by 5 bases; unmatched bases: 14. Germline CDR1 and CDR2: SGHRS and YFSETQ. The chain has TRBV5-1 and TRBJ2-5, with 10 nucleotides matching TRBD2. This receptor was identified in a man under 40 with acute or convalescent COVID-19. The specimen sequenced was peripheral blood. CDR3 in amino acids: CASSPQAGAGGRETQYF. CDR3 coding DNA: TGCGCCAGCAGCCCGCAAGCGGGAGCGGGGGGGCGGGAGACCCAGTACTTC.